One and the same sample provided the 15 T cell receptor beta chains below, sequenced in a study of T cells of healthy individuals. Each CDR3 protein gets one entry after TCRdb re-called the 5' RACE reads with MiXCR. This table has approximately 100,000 distinct CDR3 sequences, 17% appearing once. The receptor source for this set is a human donor in good health.

Only a few counts were recorded for this clonotype. Sequence at one end of the junction differs from germline and may be a read error. The chain joins TRBV5-4 to TRBJ1-3, with TRBD1 as a possible D gene (5 bases). Germline V lookup: CDR1 SGHNT, CDR2 YYREEE (reference sequence). The CDR3 contains 15 residues. In nucleotides, the CDR3 is TGTGCCAGCAGTTTGGGGGGGTCGCCTGGAAACACCATATATTTT. This gives the protein CASSLGGSPGNTIYF.

This clonotype came up many times. CDR3 DNA: TGTGCCAGCAGTTTAGGGGCTTGGCAGGGATATAATTCACCCCTCCACTTT. Its protein is CASSLGAWQGYNSPLHF. The chain is built from TRBV12-3 or TRBV12-4 and TRBJ1-6; TRBD1 might be the D (5 bases). This CDR3 has 17 residues. Trimming stripped 1 base from V and 4 bases from J, with 14 bases between.

This clonotype came up many times. This rearrangement joins TRBV21-1 to TRBJ1-2; TRBD1 was called by the table and not checked on the DNA. TRBV21-1 is assigned pseudogene status. The CDR3 is 15 residues long. The CDR3 nucleotides read TGTGCCAGCAGCCCGCGGACAGGGGAAAACTATGGCTACACCTTC. Translation gives CASSPRTGENYGYTF.

The chain has TRBV7-2 and TRBJ1-6; possible D gene TRBD1, 5 bases. The CDR3 is made up of 14 amino acids. The V gene's germline CDR1 is SGHTA and CDR2 FQGNSA. V was clipped by 5 bases and J by 10 bases, with 15 bases between them. The CDR3 protein is CASSNRDRGSPLHF. In nucleotides, the CDR3 is TGTGCCAGCAGCAACCGGGACCGAGGGTCACCCCTCCACTTT.

In this sample, this clonotype turned up many times. The chain recombines TRBV29-1 with TRBJ2-1, with 8 bases that match TRBD2. Germline values: CDR1 SQVTM, CDR2 ANQGSEA. J was trimmed by 7 bases and V by 0 bases; bases with no gene match: 14. This CDR3 contains 17 residues. CDR3: CSVEDGGGLRTLNEQFF. CDR3 coding DNA: TGCAGCGTTGAAGACGGGGGGGGACTGCGAACCCTTAATGAGCAGTTCTTC.

This clonotype turned up a few times. This sequence joins TRBV27 and TRBJ2-3; TRBD1 is a possible D gene (6 bases). Trimming took 3 bases from V and 3 from J, leaving 10 bases between them. The CDR3 is 14 residues long. Germline CDR1 and CDR2: MNHEY and SMNVEV (reference sequence). CDR3: CASSFGQPTDTQYF. DNA for the CDR3: TGTGCCAGCAGTTTCGGACAGCCAACAGATACGCAGTATTTT.

The V gene is TRBV28, the J gene TRBJ2-5, with unresolved D. V was pared by 5 bases and J by 4 bases, with 11 bases between. The CDR3 runs 13 residues. The germline V gene has CDR1 MDHEN and CDR2 SYDVKM. The CDR3 loop reads CASSRTPRETQYF. The CDR3 DNA is TGTGCCAGCAGTAGGACCCCGAGAGAGACCCAGTACTTC.

This clonotype has at least ten counts. The chain recombines TRBV20-1 with TRBJ2-7; D is unclear. The V end was cut by 0 bases, the J end by 0 bases, with 12 bases between. Germline assignment: CDR1 DFQATT and CDR2 SNEGSKA (reference sequence). The CDR3 has 15 amino acids. CDR3 residues: CSARDRPLSSYEQYF. CDR3 DNA: TGCAGTGCTAGAGATCGCCCACTCAGCTCCTACGAGCAGTACTTC.

This clonotype appeared a few times. The chain employs TRBV7-9 and TRBJ2-3; the match to TRBD2 covers 9 bases. CDR3 size: 14 residues. Germline lookup yields CDR1 SEHNR and CDR2 FQNEAQ (reference sequence). After removal of 5 bases from V and 2 bases from J, the junction contained 2 bases not matched to a gene. CDR3 DNA sequence: TGTGCCAGCAGCCCGGGACTAGCCACAGATACGCAGTATTTT. This translates into CASSPGLATDTQYF.

This clonotype was found many times. The chain is built from TRBV20-1 and TRBJ2-3, with TRBD2 matching 8 bases. CDR1 DFQATT and CDR2 SNEGSKA come from the germline V gene (reference sequence). The CDR3 contains 13 residues. CDR3 amino acids: CSLSGDYTDTQYF. As DNA, the CDR3 is TGCAGCCTTAGCGGGGACTACACAGATACGCAGTATTTT.

The rearrangement links TRBV20-1 to TRBJ2-5, with 9 bases that match TRBD1. The CDR3 is 17 amino acids. With V trimmed by 3 bases and J by 2 bases, 13 bases remained unmatched. Germline V lookup: CDR1 DFQATT, CDR2 SNEGSKA (reference sequence). The CDR3 here is CSASYLETGGPQETQYF. For the CDR3, the DNA is TGCAGTGCTAGTTACCTCGAGACAGGGGGACCTCAAGAGACCCAGTACTTC.

This clonotype has a handful of counts. The chain combines TRBV12-3 or TRBV12-4 with TRBJ1-3, with D possibly TRBD1 on 6 matching bases. Trimming took 3 bases from V and 4 from J, leaving 10 bases between them. This CDR3 comprises 14 residues. CDR3 amino acids: CASSFSGQGNTIYF. DNA for the CDR3: TGTGCCAGCAGTTTTTCAGGACAGGGAAACACCATATATTTT.

This clonotype has more than one count but fewer than ten. The V gene is TRBV12-3 or TRBV12-4, the J gene TRBJ1-1; unclear D gene. The V and J ends lost 0 bases and 7 bases respectively, with 3 bases between them. CDR3 length equals 11 residues. The CDR3 DNA follows: TGTGCCAGCAGTTTAGCAGATGAAGCTTTCTTT. It translates to CASSLADEAFF.

This chain links TRBV2 with TRBJ1-1, with 11 bases aligning to TRBD1. The CDR3 sequence is 13 residues long. V was pared by 8 bases and J by 5 bases, with 4 bases of the junction left unmatched. CDR1 is SNHLY, CDR2 FYNNEI, per germline. The CDR3 loop is CASHRDRGTEAFF. The DNA for the CDR3 is TGTGCCAGCCACCGGGACAGGGGGACTGAAGCTTTCTTT.

This clonotype has ten or more counts. This chain joins TRBV13 and TRBJ2-7, with D perhaps matching TRBD1 (7 bases). Germline V gene sequence: CDR1 PRHDT, CDR2 FYEKMQ (reference sequence). This CDR3 is 14 amino acids long. Trimming took off 5 bases at V and 2 bases at J, with 13 bases between the two ends. The CDR3 nucleotides read TGTGCCAGCAGCGGAGGGGGCGCCCCCTACGAGCAGTACTTC. As protein: CASSGGGAPYEQYF.